These T cell receptor beta chains were read from a single sample in a study of OX40 agonist ivuxolimab in advanced cancers. Only in-frame clones appear in the TCRdb table, and some are missing; sequencing was by immunoSEQ multiplex PCR. The data contain some 100,000 clones, 84% of them singletons. The sample here was CD4+ or CD8+ T cells sorted from blood, taken in a trial of the OX40 agonist ivuxolimab. These receptors originate from an adult with an advanced solid tumor such as melanoma, head and neck, liver or kidney cancer. Each CDR3 is given with its conserved first and last residue. The order of the fields is J gene, clone size, V gene, D gene, CDR3 DNA, CDR3 protein. A D gene is named only where the DNA matches it firmly. The size field is filled for only some rows; it gives once, few, many or a size class.

j_call: TRBJ1-3; clone_size: -; v_call: TRBV12-5; d_call: -; cdr3_nt: TGTGCTAGTGCCATGTTCGGAAACACCATATATTTT; cdr3_aa: CASAMFGNTIYF
j_call: TRBJ2-7; clone_size: -; v_call: TRBV19; d_call: TRBD1; cdr3_nt: TGTGCCAGTAGTTTAGGACAGGGCGGCTACGAGCAGTACTTC; cdr3_aa: CASSLGQGGYEQYF
j_call: TRBJ1-1; clone_size: -; v_call: TRBV9; d_call: -; cdr3_nt: TGTGCCAGCAACCTCGGGACGGTGAACACTGAAGCTTTCTTT; cdr3_aa: CASNLGTVNTEAFF
j_call: TRBJ2-3; clone_size: -; v_call: TRBV6-1; d_call: -; cdr3_nt: TGTGCCAGCAGTGATGCGGGGGCGCCCCTTCTAGCGGTAGATACGCAGTATTTT; cdr3_aa: CASSDAGAPLLAVDTQYF
j_call: TRBJ1-5; clone_size: -; v_call: TRBV6-6; d_call: -; cdr3_nt: TGTGCCAGCAGTTACGAGGGGGAGAGCAATCAGCCCCAGCATTTT; cdr3_aa: CASSYEGESNQPQHF
j_call: TRBJ1-2; clone_size: -; v_call: TRBV6-1; d_call: -; cdr3_nt: TGTGCCAGCAGTGAAGGGGTAGGGCCCATCTATGGCTACACCTTC; cdr3_aa: CASSEGVGPIYGYTF
j_call: TRBJ2-1; clone_size: few; v_call: TRBV6-1; d_call: TRBD1; cdr3_nt: TGTGCCAGCGGCGACAGGGTCGGCGAGCAGTTCTTC; cdr3_aa: CASGDRVGEQFF
j_call: TRBJ2-3; clone_size: many; v_call: TRBV19; d_call: -; cdr3_nt: TGTGCCAGTAGTACGAACGGAGCAGATACGCAGTATTTT; cdr3_aa: CASSTNGADTQYF
j_call: TRBJ2-1; clone_size: -; v_call: TRBV10-2; d_call: TRBD2; cdr3_nt: TGCGCCAGCAATTGGGCTAGCGGGATTTTTGGTGAGCAGTTCTTC; cdr3_aa: CASNWASGIFGEQFF
j_call: TRBJ2-3; clone_size: -; v_call: TRBV7-6; d_call: -; cdr3_nt: TGTGCCAGCAGCCAAGATAAAGCATACGACTCTAGCACAGATACGCAGTATTTT; cdr3_aa: CASSQDKAYDSSTDTQYF
j_call: TRBJ2-1; clone_size: -; v_call: TRBV19; d_call: TRBD2; cdr3_nt: TGTGCCAGTAGTCGGACTAGCGAGATCTATGAGCAGTTCTTC; cdr3_aa: CASSRTSEIYEQFF